This T cell receptor (beta chain) appears in the sequencing data of a study of Ad26.COV2.S vaccination and SARS-CoV-2 variants. Comment on this clone: Other DNA variants within this sample encode the same CDR3.

The germline V gene encodes CDR1 SGHNT and CDR2 YENEEA. The CDR3 has 12 amino acids. V lost 5 bases to trimming and J lost 9 bases; unmatched junction nucleotides: 1. The treatment denotes: around 19 received Ad26.COV2.S at low or high dose, single or two shots; several received placebo; per-sample allocation not given. Samples were taken on day 63 after the first vaccine or placebo injection. The assay was immunoSEQ multiplex PCR, and TCRdb's table has in-frame clones only and misses some. The sample carries hundreds of thousands of clones, about 90% recorded once. The chain is built from TRBV11-3 and TRBJ2-1, with 10 nucleotides matching TRBD1. The source material was peripheral blood, sampled in a trial of Ad26.COV2.S vaccine versus placebo. The TCR sequence derives from a person aged 18-60 years who received the Ad26.COV2.S COVID-19 vaccine or a placebo. The CDR3 spells CASSRDRGEQFF. Here the CDR3 DNA reads TGTGCCAGCAGCCGGGACAGGGGTGAGCAGTTCTTC.